The clone carrying this TCR beta chain was picked up a small number of times. Sequencing was performed with immunoSEQ multiplex PCR; in TCRdb, only in-frame clones are kept and a portion is missing. The table lists 13,000 to 15,000 clones, about four fifths of them singletons. This sample is part of a study of early stage breast cancer tumors. The CDR3 is made up of 14 amino acids. The germline CDR1 and CDR2 sequences are LNHDA and SQIVND (reference sequence). V lost 9 bases, J lost 2 bases, and 16 bases lay in between. The sequenced sample was normal breast tissue next to the tumor. This rearrangement joins TRBV19 to TRBJ1-2, with D hard to call. This receptor was taken from a person in their thirties with breast cancer. The CDR3 reads CASAASRGNYGYTF. CDR3 nucleotides: TGTGCCAGCGCGGCGTCAAGAGGGAACTATGGCTACACCTTC.